This TCR beta chain derives from a study of blood T cell repertoires in COVID-19. Study overall: T cells, B-cell-depleted T cells, or PBMCs supplied cDNA or gDNA.

This table comes from immunoSEQ multiplex PCR, and its TCRdb copy is limited to in-frame clones, with some not included. The sample lists 400,000 or so clones, 80% to 90% seen once, with around 1.1% in the top ten. This CDR3 is built from 14 residues. The germline gives CDR1 SGDLS, CDR2 YYNGEE. The V end was cut by 0 bases, the J end by 10 bases, with 15 bases between. Participants' own reports of clinical history determined their cohort assignment. This chain connects TRBV9 to TRBJ2-3; a weak D match, TRBD2 (5 bases). The receptor was derived from a man aged 30 to 45 who had recovered from COVID-19. Sequenced material: PBMCs or T cells enriched from blood (not recorded which). The CDR3 sequence is CASSVANPGDPQYF. CDR3 nucleotides: TGTGCCAGCAGCGTAGCTAATCCCGGGGATCCGCAGTATTTT.